The 23 T cell receptor beta chains presented below share a single source sample, sequenced in a study of CD8+ T cells in alopecia areata. In each case, RNA was isolated and then reverse transcribed into cDNA as the sequencing template. The data were produced by immunoSEQ multiplex PCR, yet TCRdb's version contains in-frame clones alone and is incomplete. The table lists around 100,000 clones, about three quarters of them singletons. Treatment defined: oral pan-JAK inhibitor, 5-10 mg twice daily. The sample here was CD8+ T cells sorted from blood, taken between weeks 43 and 45, from a patient treated with tofacitinib. All receptors derive from a human donor with alopecia areata.

The chain combines TRBV16 with TRBJ1-1; no reliable D call. Trimming cost V 2 bases and J 13 bases, with 20 bases left between them. The CDR3 spans 14 residues. Germline V gene data show CDR1 as KGHSY and CDR2 as FQNENV. DNA for the CDR3: TGTGCCAGCAGCCAACCCGTGACCCGGCAAGAGAATTTCTTT. This encodes CASSQPVTRQENFF. The variable domain in full, completed from reference TRBV16 and TRBJ1-1, reads GEEVAQTPKHLVRGEGQKAKLYCAPIKGHSYVFWYQQVLKNEFKFLISFQNENVFDETGMPKERFSAKCLPNSPCSLEIQATKLEDSAVYFCASSQPVTRQENFFGQGTRLTVV.

The chain employs TRBV19 and TRBJ2-7; D may be TRBD1 (5 bases). Trimming left V 5 bases short and J 2 bases short, with 10 bases between. CDR1 and CDR2 (germline): LNHDA, SQIVND (reference sequence). The CDR3 covers 13 residues. CDR3 in DNA: TGTGCCAGTAGTTACAGGCCAACCTACGAGCAGTACTTC. Its translation: CASSYRPTYEQYF.

This clone was seen a few times. The V and J genes are TRBV25-1 and TRBJ2-7; no clear D gene. Germline V gene lookup returns CDR1 MGHDK and CDR2 SYGVNS. Trimming shortened V by 4 bases and J by 3 bases, and 4 bases separated the two germline ends. The CDR3 extends over 11 amino acids. CDR3 DNA sequence: TGTGCCAGCAGTGTCAACTACGAGCAGTACTTC. Its translation: CASSVNYEQYF.

The chain recombines TRBV7-6 with TRBJ2-3; 15 bases map to TRBD2. This CDR3 contains 17 residues. In germline, CDR1 is SGHVS, CDR2 FNYEAQ. V was clipped by 5 bases and J by 4 bases; unmatched bases: 7. CDR3 residues: CASSPRTSGGASDTQYF. The CDR3 region has the DNA TGTGCCAGCAGCCCGCGGACTAGCGGGGGGGCCTCAGATACGCAGTATTTT.

This clone occurred once. The same CDR3 also results from other DNA sequences found in this sample. The genes are TRBV9 and TRBJ1-2, with D possibly TRBD1 on 5 matching bases. V was pared by 5 bases and J by 7 bases, with 9 bases between. The CDR3 is 11 amino acids. Looked up from germline, CDR1 is SGDLS and CDR2 is YYNGEE. Here the CDR3 reads CASSGGLGYTF. The CDR3 bases are TGTGCCAGCAGTGGGGGACTTGGCTACACCTTC.

The J gene is TRBJ1-2, the V gene TRBV7-2; unclear D gene. Trimming removed 1 base from V and 6 bases from J, with 12 bases in between. The length of the CDR3 is 14 residues. CDR1 SGHTA and CDR2 FQGNSA come from the germline V gene. The CDR3 DNA is TGTGCCAGCAGCTTAGGGCGAAACCTGGATGGCTACACCTTC. Residues: CASSLGRNLDGYTF.

The CDR3 is CASSAPGRDEKQYF. For the CDR3, the DNA is TGCGCCAGCAGTGCCCCGGGACGGGACGAAAAGCAGTACTTC. The chain couples TRBV10-1 to TRBJ2-7, with D possibly called TRBD1 or TRBD2 (5 bases each). Germline V lookup: CDR1 WNHNN, CDR2 SYGVQD (reference sequence). The CDR3 is 14 amino acids. V was shortened by 4 bases and J by 8 bases, with 18 bases between the two germline ends.

This chain joins TRBV30 and TRBJ1-1; D remains unclear. Germline loops: CDR1 GTSNPN, CDR2 SVGIG (reference sequence). The CDR3 contains 11 residues. Trimming pared 2 bases from V and 2 bases from J, leaving 3 bases between. The CDR3 sequence is CAWSTNTEAFF. In DNA form, the CDR3 reads TGTGCCTGGAGTACTAACACTGAAGCTTTCTTT.

J is TRBJ1-1 and V is TRBV29-1; D not resolved. The CDR3 runs 12 residues. Trimming took 3 bases from V and 8 from J, leaving 13 bases between them. Germline V gene data show CDR1 as SQVTM and CDR2 as ANQGSEA. The CDR3 DNA reads TGCAGCGTTGATAGCGGAGGGCGCGAAGCTTTCTTT. Its protein is CSVDSGGREAFF.

This clone was counted between two and nine times. The chain couples TRBV29-1 to TRBJ2-7; 8 bases agree with TRBD1. This CDR3 spans 15 amino acids. Germline CDR1 is SQVTM and CDR2 is ANQGSEA. Losses at the gene ends were 4 bases for V and 2 bases for J; bases not matched to a gene: 10. The CDR3 sequence: CSVGIIGTGAYEQYF. CDR3 coding DNA: TGCAGCGTTGGAATTATCGGGACAGGAGCCTACGAGCAGTACTTC.

V usage is TRBV19 and J usage is TRBJ1-1; D is ambiguous. This CDR3 spans 13 amino acids. The V end lost 7 bases, the J end lost 1 base, and 10 bases lay between the germline ends. Per the germline V gene, CDR1 is LNHDA and CDR2 is SQIVND (reference sequence). The CDR3 loop is CASTHPGNTEAFF. Here the CDR3 DNA reads TGTGCCAGTACCCACCCAGGGAACACTGAAGCTTTCTTT.

This clone has only a few counts. The V and J genes are TRBV10-2 and TRBJ2-5, with D uncertain. Germline V gene lookup returns CDR1 WSHSY and CDR2 SAAADI. V was clipped by 2 bases and J by 5 bases, with 9 bases between them. CDR3 size: 13 residues. The CDR3, as DNA: TGCGCCAGCAGTGAGGGGTACGGGGAGACCCAGTACTTC. This encodes CASSEGYGETQYF.

The CDR3 loop is CASSAKRLDTEAFF. CDR3 nucleotides: TGTGCCAGCAGCGCTAAGAGACTTGACACTGAAGCTTTCTTT. V gene TRBV9 combines with J gene TRBJ1-1; no firm D call. Between the trimmed V and J ends, which lost 3 bases and 3 bases, there was a span of 12 bases. This CDR3 is 14 amino acids long. Germline V gene sequence: CDR1 SGDLS, CDR2 YYNGEE.

The CDR3 protein is CASSADRVLNTEAFF. Here the CDR3 DNA reads TGTGCCAGCAGCGCGGACAGGGTTTTGAACACTGAAGCTTTCTTT. The V gene is TRBV5-6, the J gene TRBJ1-1, with 8 bases lining up with TRBD1. This CDR3 contains 15 residues. The V and J ends lost 4 bases and 0 bases, in that order; junction bases with no gene match: 5. Germline loops: CDR1 SGHDT, CDR2 YYEEEE.

This clone occurred once. The chain carries TRBV4-3 and TRBJ2-3; 10 bases match TRBD1. Germline CDR1 LGHNA, CDR2 YSLEER. Trimming took 1 base from V and 1 from J; bases not matched to a gene: 8. The CDR3 covers 18 residues. The CDR3 here is CASSQVFPGTGGTDTQYF. In DNA, the CDR3 is TGCGCCAGCAGCCAAGTATTTCCTGGGACAGGGGGCACAGATACGCAGTATTTT.

With regard to this clone: The same CDR3 is also encoded by other DNA sequences in this sample. This chain joins TRBV29-1 and TRBJ1-2; TRBD1 agrees at 9 bases. The germline V gene has CDR1 SQVTM and CDR2 ANQGSEA. CDR3 length equals 12 residues. V was clipped by 5 bases and J by 3 bases; unmatched bases: 1. The CDR3 loop is CSVRDRDYGYTF. CDR3 bases: TGCAGCGTTCGGGACAGGGACTATGGCTACACCTTC.

This chain links TRBV7-3 with TRBJ2-1, with 7 bases that match TRBD1. Germline V gene lookup returns CDR1 SGHTA and CDR2 FQGTGA. The CDR3 extends over 13 amino acids. Losses at the gene ends were 5 bases for V and 10 bases for J; bases not matched to a gene: 8. The CDR3 DNA reads TGTGCCAGCAGCCTCACAGGGGCAGGGGAGCAGTTCTTC. Residues: CASSLTGAGEQFF.

The chain recombines TRBV6-6 with TRBJ2-7; 8 bases match TRBD2. CDR1 is MNHNY and CDR2 is SVGAGI in the germline V gene (reference sequence). Trimming cost V 8 bases and J 3 bases; bases outside gene matches: 6. The CDR3 has 13 residues. In DNA form, the CDR3 reads TGTGCCAGCTTAGCGGGGCTTTTCTACGAGCAGTACTTC. This gives the protein CASLAGLFYEQYF.

CDR3 loop: CASSHDRGGFTEAFF. The CDR3 DNA follows: TGCGCCAGCAGTCACGACAGGGGTGGCTTCACTGAAGCTTTCTTT. This rearrangement joins TRBV4-1 to TRBJ1-1, with 8 bases identical to TRBD1. This CDR3 is built from 15 residues. Per germline, CDR1 MGHRA and CDR2 YSYEKL. The ends lost 6 bases at V and 4 bases at J; junction bases unmatched: 10.

This clone was picked up one time. This chain joins TRBV28 and TRBJ2-7; unclear D gene. CDR3 length: 9 residues. Per germline, CDR1 MDHEN and CDR2 SYDVKM. V was cut by 8 bases and J by 4 bases, with 3 bases left in between. CDR3 sequence (DNA): TGTGCCAGCGGGTACGAGCAGTACTTC. Amino acids: CASGYEQYF. Using reference TRBV28 and TRBJ2-7 for the parts outside the CDR3, the full variable domain is DVKVTQSSRYLVKRTGEKVFLECVQDMDHENMFWYRQDPGLGLRLIYFSYDVKMKEKGDIPEGYSVSREKKERFSLILESASTNQTSMYLCASGYEQYFGPGTRLTVT.

The rearrangement links TRBV27 to TRBJ1-3; D is unresolved. Germline V gives CDR1 MNHEY, CDR2 SMNVEV (reference sequence). The V and J ends lost 6 bases and 0 bases respectively, with 18 bases between them. The CDR3 contains 17 residues. The CDR3 DNA sequence: TGTGCCAGCAGGTCTAAAGGGTCTACCGTCTCTGGAAACACCATATATTTT. Its protein product is CASRSKGSTVSGNTIYF.

J is TRBJ1-4 and V is TRBV7-2, with unresolved D. Germline assignment: CDR1 SGHTA and CDR2 FQGNSA. This CDR3 is built from 16 residues. V was clipped by 1 base and J by 0 bases, with 9 bases between them. The chain's CDR3 is CASSLVPRSTNEKLFF. The CDR3 nucleotides read TGTGCCAGCAGCTTAGTTCCTCGCTCAACTAATGAAAAACTGTTTTTT.

The V gene is TRBV27, the J gene TRBJ2-1; unclear D gene. The V gene lost 5 bases and the J gene lost 4 bases, with 18 bases spanning the gap. Germline V lookup: CDR1 MNHEY, CDR2 SMNVEV (reference sequence). The CDR3 loop spans 16 amino acids. As DNA, the CDR3 is TGTGCCAGCAGTCCGTCGACCGGTGAGGCATACAATGAGCAGTTCTTC. Encoded protein: CASSPSTGEAYNEQFF.